The rows below give T cell receptor beta chains drawn from one sample of a study of CD8 T cells in Susac syndrome. A single record per CDR3 protein comes from TCRdb applying MiXCR to the immunoSEQ multiplex PCR reads. The profile shows around 180,000 distinct CDR3 sequences, approximately 94% of them singletons. The sample was CD4+ T cells from PBMCs. These receptors were taken from a human donor with Susac syndrome. CDR3s include the opening cysteine and the closing phenylalanine or tryptophan. Fields, in order: D gene, CDR3 length, V gene, J gene, CDR3 DNA, CDR3 protein. A D gene is named only where the DNA matches it firmly.

D gene: NA
CDR3 length: 13
V gene: TRBV28
J gene: TRBJ1-1
CDR3 DNA: TGTGCCAGCAGTTCCTTGGACCAACGGCGGGCTTTCTTT
CDR3 protein: CASSSLDQRRAFF

D gene: NA
CDR3 length: 14
V gene: TRBV2
J gene: TRBJ2-1
CDR3 DNA: TGTGCCAGCGGGGGCGCTACTGCCTACAATGAGCAGTTCTTC
CDR3 protein: CASGGATAYNEQFF

D gene: TRBD2
CDR3 length: 12
V gene: TRBV3-1
J gene: TRBJ2-1
CDR3 DNA: TGTGCCAGCAGCCCCTCTAGCGGTGAGCAGTTCTTC
CDR3 protein: CASSPSSGEQFF

D gene: NA
CDR3 length: 14
V gene: TRBV7-2
J gene: TRBJ1-1
CDR3 DNA: TGTGCCAGCAGCTTAGGTGGATTTAACACTGAAGCTTTCTTT
CDR3 protein: CASSLGGFNTEAFF

D gene: NA
CDR3 length: 14
V gene: TRBV20-1
J gene: TRBJ2-5
CDR3 DNA: TGCAGTGCTAGAGATGAACAGATAAAAGAGACCCAGTACTTC
CDR3 protein: CSARDEQIKETQYF

D gene: NA
CDR3 length: 14
V gene: TRBV24-1
J gene: TRBJ2-7
CDR3 DNA: TGTGCCACCAGTGACCCTCGACCCCCCTACGAGCAGTACTTC
CDR3 protein: CATSDPRPPYEQYF

D gene: TRBD2
CDR3 length: 17
V gene: TRBV4-1
J gene: TRBJ2-4
CDR3 DNA: TGCGCCAGCAGCCAAGAGGTATCTAGCGGGGGAAAAAACATTCAGTACTTC
CDR3 protein: CASSQEVSSGGKNIQYF

D gene: NA
CDR3 length: 15
V gene: TRBV5-6
J gene: TRBJ2-3
CDR3 DNA: TGTGCCAGCAGCTTGGTGCTAACTAGCACAGATACGCAGTATTTT
CDR3 protein: CASSLVLTSTDTQYF

D gene: NA
CDR3 length: 13
V gene: TRBV12-3/TRBV12-4
J gene: TRBJ1-1
CDR3 DNA: TGTGCCAGCGGCATACAGGGCCGCACTGAAGCTTTCTTT
CDR3 protein: CASGIQGRTEAFF

D gene: TRBD1
CDR3 length: 15
V gene: TRBV27
J gene: TRBJ1-5
CDR3 DNA: TGTGCCAGTAAATTCCGGGACAGGCCAAATCAGCCCCAGCATTTT
CDR3 protein: CASKFRDRPNQPQHF